This passage covers 11 T cell receptor beta chains from one sample sequenced in a study of cytomegalovirus exposure and HLA in healthy donors. Primers included in the PCR were 60 Vbeta and 13 Jbeta primers. Assay used: immunoSEQ multiplex PCR; TCRdb lists only in-frame clones, some missing. The data hold tens of thousands of clones, with less than 8% observed a single time. The specimen sequenced was PBMCs. The receptors were gathered from a man aged 50-59 years in good health and CMV-seronegative.

This clone occurred a few times. The V and J genes are TRBV30 and TRBJ2-5; D is perhaps TRBD2 (6 bases). Germline V gives CDR1 GTSNPN, CDR2 SVGIG (reference sequence). V dropped 5 bases and J dropped 1 base, with 14 bases sitting between them. The CDR3 length is 14 residues. The CDR3 loop is CAWENIAAQETQYF. The CDR3 DNA sequence: TGTGCCTGGGAAAATATAGCGGCCCAAGAGACCCAGTACTTC.

As regards this clone: Other DNA sequences in the sample encode the same CDR3. The genes are TRBV10-3 and TRBJ2-3, with 9 bases matching TRBD1. The CDR3 contains 14 residues. Unmatched junction bases numbered 4, after V lost 3 bases and J lost 6 bases. Germline CDR1 is ENHRY and CDR2 is SYGVKD. The CDR3 spells CAISDWTGVDTQYF. DNA for the CDR3: TGTGCCATCAGTGACTGGACAGGGGTCGATACGCAGTATTTT.

The genes are TRBV21-1 and TRBJ2-7; the table's D call, TRBD2, has no DNA check behind it. TRBV21-1 is given as a pseudogene. The CDR3 runs 16 residues. The CDR3 DNA follows: TGTGAGGCGACTAGCGGGAGGGGGACAGTCGGCTACGAGCAGTACTTC. Residues: CEATSGRGTVGYEQYF.

This chain links TRBV5-1 with TRBJ2-7; TRBD2 agrees at 8 bases. CDR3 length equals 15 residues. V trimming: 4 bases; J trimming: 3 bases; junction bases outside the gene matches: 9. Per germline, CDR1 SGHRS and CDR2 YFSETQ. The CDR3 reads CASSITSGDNYEQYF. The CDR3 coding sequence is TGCGCCAGCAGCATCACTAGCGGAGATAACTACGAGCAGTACTTC. Full variable domain (rest looked up from reference TRBV5-1 and TRBJ2-7): KAGVTQTPRYLIKTRGQQVTLSCSPISGHRSVSWYQQTPGQGLQFLFEYFSETQRNKGNFPGRFSGRQFSNSRSEMNVSTLELGDSALYLCASSITSGDNYEQYFGPGTRLTVT.

V usage is TRBV27 and J usage is TRBJ2-7; 9 positions match TRBD2. Trimming at V came to 8 bases and at J to 7 bases, leaving 18 bases not matched to a gene. Germline V gene data show CDR1 as MNHEY and CDR2 as SMNVEV (reference sequence). There are 16 residues in the CDR3. CDR3 residues: CASGPAGAGGVGEQYF. CDR3 DNA: TGTGCCAGCGGGCCAGCGGGAGCGGGAGGTGTGGGTGAGCAGTACTTC.

This chain connects TRBV5-4 to TRBJ2-3; 12 bases fit TRBD2. V lost 2 bases to trimming and J lost 2 bases; unmatched junction nucleotides: 3. The length of the CDR3 is 16 residues. CDR1 is SGHNT, CDR2 YYREEE, per germline (reference sequence). CDR3 region: CASSFRTSGATDTQYF. The DNA of the CDR3 is TGTGCCAGCAGCTTTAGGACTAGCGGGGCCACAGATACGCAGTATTTT.

As regards this clone: The junction departs from germline at one end; a sequencing error may be responsible. The chain carries TRBV2 and TRBJ2-2; 14 bases line up with TRBD2. CDR1 is SNHLY and CDR2 is FYNNEI in the germline V gene. The CDR3 consists of 15 residues. The DNA of the CDR3 is TGTGCCAGCAAGGGACTAGCGGGAGTTGGCGGGAAGCTGTTTTTT. Residues: CASKGLAGVGGKLFF.

In its sample, this clone was seen a few times. The V call is TRBV29-1, the J call TRBJ2-6; D might be TRBD2 (5 bases). Trimming took off 3 bases at V and 4 bases at J, with 7 bases between the two ends. The CDR3 has 13 residues. Per germline, CDR1 SQVTM and CDR2 ANQGSEA. CDR3 sequence (DNA): TGCAGCGTTGAGGAGCGGGGGGCCAACGTCCTGACTTTC. Residues: CSVEERGANVLTF.

This rearrangement joins TRBV4-1 to TRBJ2-5; TRBD2 matches 12 bases. This CDR3 is built from 17 residues. Unmatched junction bases numbered 8, after V lost 4 bases and J lost 2 bases. Germline CDR1 is MGHRA and CDR2 is YSYEKL. The CDR3 DNA is TGCGCCAGCAGCCCTCTTCTAGCGGGGGGGGCTCAAGAGACCCAGTACTTC. Protein product: CASSPLLAGGAQETQYF.

This clone was detected only a few times. This chain connects TRBV5-1 to TRBJ2-7, with D perhaps TRBD1 (5 bases). Between the trimmed V and J ends, which lost 4 bases and 2 bases, there was a span of 7 bases. This CDR3 is built from 12 residues. Germline loops: CDR1 SGHRS, CDR2 YFSETQ. CDR3 in amino acids: CASSPGTYEQYF. The CDR3 nucleotides read TGCGCCAGCAGCCCAGGGACCTACGAGCAGTACTTC.

This clone was counted a few times. This rearrangement joins TRBV5-1 to TRBJ2-5; TRBD1 aligns across 9 bases. J was trimmed by 1 base and V by 4 bases; bases with no gene match: 8. The CDR3 sequence is 16 residues long. CDR1 is SGHRS, CDR2 YFSETQ, per germline. CDR3 in amino acids: CASSRTGTGSQETQYF. CDR3 coding DNA: TGCGCCAGCAGCCGGACCGGGACAGGGTCCCAAGAGACCCAGTACTTC.